The 27 T cell receptor beta chains below all came from one sample that was sequenced in a study of blood T cell repertoires in COVID-19. Measured with immunoSEQ multiplex PCR; TCRdb has only the in-frame clones, and not every one. The table shows some 290,000 clones, with about nine tenths occurring only once. Sequenced input: peripheral blood. All receptors come from a woman aged 30 to 39 with COVID-19, enrolled during active disease.

V usage is TRBV6-5 and J usage is TRBJ1-3; a possible D gene is TRBD1 (5 bases). Germline assignment: CDR1 MNHEY and CDR2 SVGAGI. Trimming removed 8 bases at V and 6 bases at J, with 17 bases between. This CDR3 region has 14 residues. The CDR3 region is CASRPGGIANTIYF. CDR3 coding DNA: TGTGCCAGCCGACCCGGGGGAATCGCAAACACCATATATTTT.

This clone was picked up a small number of times. This sequence joins TRBV5-1 and TRBJ1-2; 8 bases match TRBD1. This CDR3 region has 14 residues. J gave up 2 bases and V 3 bases, and 3 bases lay outside the gene matches. CDR1 and CDR2 from the germline V gene are SGHRS and YFSETQ. The CDR3: CASSSTGGNYGYTF. CDR3 sequence (DNA): TGCGCCAGCAGCTCCACAGGGGGGAACTATGGCTACACCTTC. Full variable domain (outside the CDR3, taken from reference TRBV5-1 and TRBJ1-2): KAGVTQTPRYLIKTRGQQVTLSCSPISGHRSVSWYQQTPGQGLQFLFEYFSETQRNKGNFPGRFSGRQFSNSRSEMNVSTLELGDSALYLCASSSTGGNYGYTFGSGTRLTVV.

The chain uses TRBV28 and TRBJ1-6; D may be TRBD1 (5 bases). Germline lookup yields CDR1 MDHEN and CDR2 SYDVKM. The ends were cut back, 6 bases at V and 14 bases at J, with 11 bases in the middle. The CDR3 consists of 11 residues. CDR3 in DNA: TGTGCCAGCAGGGGGCAGCCAACCCTCCACTTT. Protein: CASRGQPTLHF.

The rearrangement uses TRBV4-3 and TRBJ2-7, with 8 bases lining up with TRBD2. Germline CDR1 is LGHNA and CDR2 is YSLEER. J lost 5 bases, V lost 2 bases, and 5 bases had no gene match. The CDR3 contains 14 residues. This CDR3 is CASSQSSGSHEQYF. DNA for the CDR3: TGCGCCAGCAGCCAAAGCAGCGGGAGCCACGAGCAGTACTTC.

The V gene is TRBV5-1, the J gene TRBJ2-7, with D perhaps matching TRBD1 (6 bases). The CDR3 is 14 amino acids. V dropped 4 bases and J dropped 4 bases, with 15 bases sitting between them. CDR1 and CDR2 (germline): SGHRS, YFSETQ. The CDR3 region is CASSIDRQRYEQYF. CDR3 DNA sequence: TGCGCCAGCAGCATAGACAGGCAGCGGTACGAGCAGTACTTC.

The table lists this clone with a few counts. V usage is TRBV7-9 and J usage is TRBJ2-6, with 11 positions matching TRBD1. The germline V gene has CDR1 SEHNR and CDR2 FQNEAQ (reference sequence). The CDR3 spans 19 residues. The V gene end was trimmed by 4 bases and the J gene end by 0 bases; junction bases not matched to a gene: 8. CDR3 in amino acids: CASSSLSGTGGSGANVLTF. CDR3 coding DNA: TGTGCCAGCAGCTCACTCTCCGGGACAGGGGGCTCTGGGGCCAACGTCCTGACTTTC.

This clone was seen a handful of times. The chain uses TRBV19 and TRBJ1-1, with D uncertain. The germline CDR1 and CDR2 sequences are LNHDA and SQIVND (reference sequence). V was pared by 5 bases and J by 7 bases, with 14 bases between. The CDR3 extends over 13 amino acids. The CDR3 DNA follows: TGTGCCAGTAGTCATGGCGCAGGTATTGAAGCTTTCTTT. Protein: CASSHGAGIEAFF.

V gene TRBV19 combines with J gene TRBJ1-1; perhaps TRBD1 as D (5 bases). Deletions cut 1 base from V and 5 bases from J, with 11 bases between. CDR3 size: 14 residues. Germline-derived CDR1 and CDR2 are LNHDA and SQIVND (reference sequence). CDR3 DNA: TGTGCCAGTAGTATAGGCAGGGAGGGAACTGAAGCTTTCTTT. It specifies CASSIGREGTEAFF.

The chain uses TRBV7-2 and TRBJ2-3; 7 nucleotides match TRBD2. V lost 7 bases and J lost 9; bases outside the gene matches: 10. The CDR3 contains 13 residues. Per germline, CDR1 SGHTA and CDR2 FQGNSA. In nucleotides, the CDR3 is TGTGCCAGCACCCTGACTAGCTTTGAGACGCAGTATTTT. This encodes CASTLTSFETQYF.

This rearrangement joins TRBV5-8 to TRBJ2-1; TRBD2 matches at 10 bases. The CDR3 extends over 14 amino acids. Germline loops: CDR1 SGHTS, CDR2 YDEGEE. The ends lost 1 base at V and 7 bases at J; junction bases unmatched: 2. The CDR3 DNA sequence: TGTGCCAGCAGCTTGAGGGGACTAGCGAATGAGCAGTTCTTC. It codes for CASSLRGLANEQFF. The whole variable domain, remainder taken from reference TRBV5-8 and TRBJ2-1, is EAGVTQSPTHLIKTRGQQATLRCSPISGHTSVYWYQQALGLGLQFLLWYDEGEERNRGNFPPRFSGRQFPNYSSELNVNALELEDSALYLCASSLRGLANEQFFGPGTRLTVL.

This clone appeared once. The V call is TRBV6-5, the J call TRBJ1-1; 7 nucleotides match TRBD1. Germline trimming cut 2 bases from V and 0 bases from J; bases unmatched to any gene: 0. Germline V gives CDR1 MNHEY, CDR2 SVGAGI. This CDR3 spans 14 amino acids. Here the CDR3 DNA reads TGTGCCAGCAGTTACGGACAGGTGAACACTGAAGCTTTCTTT. Residues: CASSYGQVNTEAFF.

This chain connects TRBV5-4 to TRBJ1-1; D is ambiguous. Per germline, CDR1 SGHNT and CDR2 YYREEE (reference sequence). CDR3 length: 12 amino acids. V lost 4 bases, J lost 4 bases, and 8 bases lay in between. DNA for the CDR3: TGTGCCAGCAGCCCCGGGGTCACTGAAGCTTTCTTT. Its protein product is CASSPGVTEAFF.

CDR3 nucleotide sequence: TGCAGCGTTGACAGGCATAGCACAGATACGCAGTATTTT. It is translated as CSVDRHSTDTQYF. The chain couples TRBV29-1 to TRBJ2-3; unclear D gene. The CDR3 extends over 13 amino acids. V lost 3 bases and J 0 bases, leaving 7 bases between the germline ends. Germline V CDR1 and CDR2: SQVTM, ANQGSEA.

The chain uses TRBV2 and TRBJ1-4, with D perhaps TRBD1 (6 bases). CDR1 SNHLY and CDR2 FYNNEI come from the germline V gene. Trimming took off 4 bases at V and 7 bases at J, with 19 bases between the two ends. CDR3 length: 16 residues. CDR3 DNA: TGTGCCAGCAGTGTAATTACGACAGGCCAGAGTGAAAAACTGTTTTTT. As protein: CASSVITTGQSEKLFF.

This chain uses TRBV6-1 with TRBJ2-1; 10 nucleotides align to TRBD2. CDR3 length equals 14 residues. V was clipped by 6 bases and J by 5 bases; unmatched bases: 4. Germline CDR1 MNHNS, CDR2 SASEGT. The CDR3 nucleotides are TGTGCCAGCAGCCTCGGACTAGCGGACAATGAGCAGTTCTTC. Protein product: CASSLGLADNEQFF.

This rearrangement joins TRBV5-4 to TRBJ2-7, with TRBD1 as a possible D gene (6 bases). V was shortened by 4 bases and J by 7 bases, with 15 bases between the two germline ends. The CDR3 length is 13 residues. Germline values: CDR1 SGHNT, CDR2 YYREEE (reference sequence). In DNA form, the CDR3 reads TGTGCCAGCAGCCTCGGGACACTTGGTGAGCAGTACTTC. It codes for CASSLGTLGEQYF.

The rearrangement joins TRBV18 to TRBJ1-5; 9 bases map to TRBD1. The V and J ends lost 6 bases and 6 bases, in that order; junction bases with no gene match: 9. CDR1 is KGHSH and CDR2 is LQKENI in the germline V gene. CDR3 length: 15 residues. DNA for the CDR3: TGTGCCAGCTCGCCGGACAGGGGCGAGGTTCAGCCCCAGCATTTT. Translation gives CASSPDRGEVQPQHF.

About this clone itself: Other DNA sequences in the sample encode the same CDR3. CDR3 nucleotide sequence: TGTGCCAGCAGCATTGGACAGGGGCTCAATGAGCAGTTCTTC. Translated: CASSIGQGLNEQFF. This chain uses TRBV9 with TRBJ2-1, with 9 bases identical to TRBD1. This CDR3 has 14 amino acids. Germline CDR1 is SGDLS and CDR2 is YYNGEE. The V segment lost 4 bases and the J segment 6 bases; nucleotides outside the gene matches: 5.

The rearrangement joins TRBV30 to TRBJ2-3; 11 bases match TRBD2. From germline, CDR1 is GTSNPN and CDR2 SVGIG (reference sequence). CDR3 length: 14 amino acids. Losses at the gene ends were 4 bases for V and 3 bases for J; bases not matched to a gene: 3. The CDR3 loop reads CAWTSGRTTDTQYF. The CDR3 bases are TGTGCCTGGACTAGCGGGAGGACAACAGATACGCAGTATTTT. The entire variable domain, with the rest obtained from reference TRBV30 and TRBJ2-3, is as follows: SQTIHQWPATLVQPVGSPLSLECTVEGTSNPNLYWYRQAAGRGLQLLFYSVGIGQISSEVPQNLSASRPQDRQFILSSKKLLLSDSGFYLCAWTSGRTTDTQYFGPGTRLTVL.

The chain uses TRBV2 and TRBJ2-2, with TRBD1 matching over 8 bases. V shed 10 bases, J shed 3 bases, and the junction held 7 bases outside the gene matches. Germline loops: CDR1 SNHLY, CDR2 FYNNEI. The CDR3 runs 14 residues. CDR3 protein: CATRLDRDTGELFF. CDR3 sequence (DNA): TGTGCCACACGATTGGACAGGGACACCGGGGAGCTGTTTTTT.

The chain links TRBV28 to TRBJ2-4, with 10 bases aligning to TRBD2. The J segment lost 4 bases and the V segment lost 7 bases, leaving 16 bases of the junction unmatched. The CDR3 spans 18 residues. The germline V gene has CDR1 MDHEN and CDR2 SYDVKM. The CDR3 sequence is CASTPRVAGGPSKNIQYF. The CDR3 bases are TGTGCCAGCACCCCTCGGGTAGCGGGAGGACCTAGTAAAAACATTCAGTACTTC.

V is TRBV6-6 and J is TRBJ2-7, with TRBD2 identical over 8 bases. This CDR3 spans 14 amino acids. Looked up from germline, CDR1 is MNHNY and CDR2 is SVGAGI (reference sequence). V gave up 7 bases and J gave up 3 bases; unmatched junction bases: 8. CDR3 loop: CASTTGGSGYEQYF. For the CDR3, the DNA is TGTGCCAGCACCACGGGAGGGAGCGGCTACGAGCAGTACTTC.

This clone was recorded only once. The chain carries TRBV30 and TRBJ2-2; D is uncertain. V gave up 2 bases and J gave up 0 bases, with 10 bases separating them. The CDR3 totals 15 residues. Germline V gene lookup returns CDR1 GTSNPN and CDR2 SVGIG (reference sequence). CDR3 sequence (DNA): TGTGCCTGGAGTACAAGGCGGACGAACACCGGGGAGCTGTTTTTT. Amino acid sequence: CAWSTRRTNTGELFF.

This chain connects TRBV5-1 to TRBJ2-1, with 8 bases fitting TRBD2. Trimming at V came to 3 bases and at J to 8 bases, leaving 22 bases not matched to a gene. Germline-derived CDR1 and CDR2 are SGHRS and YFSETQ. CDR3 length: 19 residues. Here the CDR3 DNA reads TGCGCCAGCAGCTCCTTACATGAGCGGGAGCGCCCATTAGGGCATGAGCAGTTCTTC. Translated: CASSSLHERERPLGHEQFF.

This chain links TRBV19 with TRBJ2-6; 7 nucleotides agree with TRBD1. Germline values: CDR1 LNHDA, CDR2 SQIVND (reference sequence). Trimming cost V 3 bases and J 0 bases; bases outside gene matches: 2. The CDR3 totals 16 residues. Here the CDR3 DNA reads TGTGCCAGTAGTATCGGGACAGCCTCTGGGGCCAACGTCCTGACTTTC. It encodes CASSIGTASGANVLTF.

A single count supports this clone. The chain joins TRBV21-1 to TRBJ1-1. TRBV21-1 is reported as a pseudogene. This CDR3 spans 14 amino acids. CDR3: CASSEGLGYTEAFF. For the CDR3, the DNA is TGTGCCAGCAGCGAGGGACTAGGGTACACTGAAGCTTTCTTT.

The V gene is TRBV6-1, the J gene TRBJ1-1; tentatively, D is TRBD1 (5 bases). With 2 bases removed from V and 4 bases from J, the gap between germline ends came to 14 bases. The CDR3 sequence is 15 residues long. Germline V gene data show CDR1 as MNHNS and CDR2 as SASEGT. CDR3 sequence (DNA): TGTGCCAGCAGTGAATTTGTCAGGGTAGGCACTGAAGCTTTCTTT. It yields the protein CASSEFVRVGTEAFF.